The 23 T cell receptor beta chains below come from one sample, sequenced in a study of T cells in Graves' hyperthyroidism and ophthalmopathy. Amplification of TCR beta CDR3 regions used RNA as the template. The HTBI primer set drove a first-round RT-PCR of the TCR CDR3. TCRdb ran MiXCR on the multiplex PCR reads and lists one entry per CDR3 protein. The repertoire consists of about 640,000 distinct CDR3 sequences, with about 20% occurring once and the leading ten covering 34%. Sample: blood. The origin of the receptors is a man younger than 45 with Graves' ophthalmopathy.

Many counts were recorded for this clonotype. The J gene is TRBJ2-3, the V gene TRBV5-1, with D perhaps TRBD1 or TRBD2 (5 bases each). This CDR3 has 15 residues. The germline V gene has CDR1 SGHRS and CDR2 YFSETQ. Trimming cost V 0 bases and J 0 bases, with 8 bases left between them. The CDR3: CASSLDGASTDTQYF. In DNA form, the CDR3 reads TGCGCCAGCAGCTTGGACGGGGCTAGCACAGATACGCAGTATTTT.

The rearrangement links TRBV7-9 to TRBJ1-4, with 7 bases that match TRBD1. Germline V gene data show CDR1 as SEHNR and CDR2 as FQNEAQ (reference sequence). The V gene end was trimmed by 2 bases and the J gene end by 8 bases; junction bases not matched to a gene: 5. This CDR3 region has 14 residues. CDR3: CASSLTGDSEKLFF. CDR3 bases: TGTGCCAGCAGCTTAACAGGGGATTCGGAAAAACTGTTTTTT.

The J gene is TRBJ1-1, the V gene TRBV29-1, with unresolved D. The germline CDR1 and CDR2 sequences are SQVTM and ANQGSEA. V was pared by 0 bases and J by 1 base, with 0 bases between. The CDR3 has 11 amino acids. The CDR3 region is CSVEENTEAFF. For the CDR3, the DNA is TGCAGCGTTGAAGAGAACACTGAAGCTTTCTTT.

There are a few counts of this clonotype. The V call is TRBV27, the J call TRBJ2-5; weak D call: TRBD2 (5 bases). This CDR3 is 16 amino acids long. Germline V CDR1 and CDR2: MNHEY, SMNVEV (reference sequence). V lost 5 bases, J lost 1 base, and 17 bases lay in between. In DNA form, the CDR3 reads TGTGCCAGCAGTCCAAAGGCGGGCGGTCGCCAAGAGACCCAGTACTTC. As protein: CASSPKAGGRQETQYF.

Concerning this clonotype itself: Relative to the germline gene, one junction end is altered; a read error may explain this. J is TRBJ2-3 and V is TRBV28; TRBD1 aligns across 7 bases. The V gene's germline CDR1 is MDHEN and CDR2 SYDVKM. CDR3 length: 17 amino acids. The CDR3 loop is CASSLEWGQSSTNTQYF. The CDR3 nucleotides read TGTGCCAGCAGTTTGGAATGGGGACAGTCTAGCACAAATACGCAGTATTTT.

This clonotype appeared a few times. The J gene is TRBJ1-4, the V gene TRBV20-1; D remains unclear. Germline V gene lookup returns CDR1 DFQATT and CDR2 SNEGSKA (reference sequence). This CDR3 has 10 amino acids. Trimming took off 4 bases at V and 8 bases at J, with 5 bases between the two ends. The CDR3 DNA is TGCAGTGCTACCCGCGAAAAACTGTTTTTT. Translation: CSATREKLFF.

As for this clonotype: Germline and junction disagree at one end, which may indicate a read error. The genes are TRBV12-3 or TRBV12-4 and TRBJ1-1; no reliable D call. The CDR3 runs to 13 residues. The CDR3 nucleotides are TGTGCCAGCAGTTTAGGCATGAACACTGAAGCTTCCTTT. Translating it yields CASSLGMNTEASF.

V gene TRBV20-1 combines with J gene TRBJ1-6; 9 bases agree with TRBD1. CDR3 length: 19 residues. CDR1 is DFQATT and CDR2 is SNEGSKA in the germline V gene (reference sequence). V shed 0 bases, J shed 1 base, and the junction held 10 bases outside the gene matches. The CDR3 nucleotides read TGCAGTGCTAGAGATCCCGGGACAGGGTACTGGTCCTATAATTCACCCCTCCACTTT. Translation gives CSARDPGTGYWSYNSPLHF.

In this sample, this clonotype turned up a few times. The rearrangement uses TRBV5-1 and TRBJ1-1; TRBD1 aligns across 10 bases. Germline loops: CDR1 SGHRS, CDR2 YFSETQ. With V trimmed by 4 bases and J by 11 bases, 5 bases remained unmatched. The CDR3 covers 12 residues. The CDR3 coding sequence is TGCGCCAGCAGCCCCGGGACAGGGGCCGCTTTCTTT. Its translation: CASSPGTGAAFF.

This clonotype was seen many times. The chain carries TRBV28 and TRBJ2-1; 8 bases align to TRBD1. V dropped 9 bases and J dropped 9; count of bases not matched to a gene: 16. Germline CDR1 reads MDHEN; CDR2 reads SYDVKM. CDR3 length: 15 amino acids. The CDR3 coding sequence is TGTGCCAGTGCCCCCGCAGGGGGCGCTTCTGGTGAGCAGTTCTTC. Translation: CASAPAGGASGEQFF.

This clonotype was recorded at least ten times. CDR3 region: CASSLPRTSGSSKVYEQYF. The CDR3 DNA sequence: TGTGCCAGCAGCTTACCTCGGACTAGCGGGTCCTCCAAGGTTTACGAGCAGTACTTC. The V and J genes are TRBV7-9 and TRBJ2-7; 11 positions match TRBD2. The CDR3 has 19 residues. Germline loops: CDR1 SEHNR, CDR2 FQNEAQ (reference sequence). Trimming at V came to 2 bases and at J to 4 bases, leaving 16 bases not matched to a gene.

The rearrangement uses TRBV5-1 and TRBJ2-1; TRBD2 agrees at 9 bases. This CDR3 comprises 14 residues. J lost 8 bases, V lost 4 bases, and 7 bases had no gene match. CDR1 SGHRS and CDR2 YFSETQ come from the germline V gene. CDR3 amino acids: CASSRAGGFDEQFF. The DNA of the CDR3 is TGCGCCAGCAGCCGAGCGGGAGGATTTGATGAGCAGTTCTTC.

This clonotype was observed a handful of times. The DNA for the CDR3 is TGTGCCAGCAGTCCGTGGACAGACCTGAACACTGAAGCTTTCTTT. It encodes CASSPWTDLNTEAFF. The V gene is TRBV27, the J gene TRBJ1-1; possibly TRBD1 for D (6 bases). The CDR3 contains 15 residues. Deletions cut 5 bases from V and 0 bases from J, with 13 bases between. Looked up from germline, CDR1 is MNHEY and CDR2 is SMNVEV (reference sequence).

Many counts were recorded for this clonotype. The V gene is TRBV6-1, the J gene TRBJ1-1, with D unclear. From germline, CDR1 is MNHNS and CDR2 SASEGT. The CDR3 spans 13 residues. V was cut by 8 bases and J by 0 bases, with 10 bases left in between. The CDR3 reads CASLTGVNTEAFF. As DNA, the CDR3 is TGTGCCAGCCTGACGGGAGTGAACACTGAAGCTTTCTTT.

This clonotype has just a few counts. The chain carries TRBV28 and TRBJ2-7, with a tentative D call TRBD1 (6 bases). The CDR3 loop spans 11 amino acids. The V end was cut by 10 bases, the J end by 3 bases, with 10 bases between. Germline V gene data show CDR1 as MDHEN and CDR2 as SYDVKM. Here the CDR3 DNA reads TGTGCCACCCTCAGGGGCTACGAGCAGTACTTC. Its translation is CATLRGYEQYF. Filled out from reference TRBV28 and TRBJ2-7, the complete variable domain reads DVKVTQSSRYLVKRTGEKVFLECVQDMDHENMFWYRQDPGLGLRLIYFSYDVKMKEKGDIPEGYSVSREKKERFSLILESASTNQTSMYLCATLRGYEQYFGPGTRLTVT.

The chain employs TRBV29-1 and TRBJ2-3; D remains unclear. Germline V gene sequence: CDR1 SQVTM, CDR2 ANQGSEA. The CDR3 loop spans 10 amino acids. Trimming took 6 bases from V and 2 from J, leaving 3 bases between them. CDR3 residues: CSVDTDTQYF. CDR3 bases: TGCAGCGTAGACACAGATACGCAGTATTTT.

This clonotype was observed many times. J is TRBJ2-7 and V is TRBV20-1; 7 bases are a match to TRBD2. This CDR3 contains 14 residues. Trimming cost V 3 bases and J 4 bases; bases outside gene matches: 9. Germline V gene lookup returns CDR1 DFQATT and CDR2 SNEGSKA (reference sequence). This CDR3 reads CSASGGSTSYEQYF. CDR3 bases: TGCAGTGCTAGCGGCGGGAGTACATCTTACGAGCAGTACTTC.

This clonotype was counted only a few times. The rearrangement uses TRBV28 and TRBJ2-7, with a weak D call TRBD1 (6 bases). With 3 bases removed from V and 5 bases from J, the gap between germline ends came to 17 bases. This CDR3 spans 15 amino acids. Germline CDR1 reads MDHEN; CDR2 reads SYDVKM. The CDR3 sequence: CASSFPQGRSDEQYF. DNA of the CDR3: TGTGCCAGCAGTTTCCCGCAGGGGAGATCCGACGAGCAGTACTTC.

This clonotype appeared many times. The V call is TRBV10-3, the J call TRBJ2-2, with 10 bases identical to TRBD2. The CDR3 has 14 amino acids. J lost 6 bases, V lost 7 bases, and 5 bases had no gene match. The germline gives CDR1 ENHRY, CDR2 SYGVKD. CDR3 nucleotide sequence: TGTGCCATCATGGGGACTAGCGACGCCGGGGAGCTGTTTTTT. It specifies CAIMGTSDAGELFF.

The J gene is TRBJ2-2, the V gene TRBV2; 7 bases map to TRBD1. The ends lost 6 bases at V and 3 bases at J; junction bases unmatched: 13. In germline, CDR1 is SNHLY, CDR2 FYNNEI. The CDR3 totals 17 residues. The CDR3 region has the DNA TGTGCCAGCAGCACTTTGACAGGGTGGGATGACACCGGGGAGCTGTTTTTT. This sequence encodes CASSTLTGWDDTGELFF.

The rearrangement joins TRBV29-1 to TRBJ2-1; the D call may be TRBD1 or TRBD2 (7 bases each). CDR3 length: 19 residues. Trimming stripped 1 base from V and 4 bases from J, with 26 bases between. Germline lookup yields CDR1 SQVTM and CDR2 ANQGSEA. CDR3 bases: TGCAGCGTTGAAGGGGGGCAGGGGGGGGGAGTAAGGCGATACAATGAGCAGTTCTTC. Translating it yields CSVEGGQGGGVRRYNEQFF.

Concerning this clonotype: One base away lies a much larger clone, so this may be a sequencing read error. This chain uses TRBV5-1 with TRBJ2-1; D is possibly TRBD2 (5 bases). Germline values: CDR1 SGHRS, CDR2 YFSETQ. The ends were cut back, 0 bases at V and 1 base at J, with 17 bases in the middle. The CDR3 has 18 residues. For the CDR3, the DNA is TGCGCCAGCAGCTTGGCGTCCGTGGGAGAACTATCCTACAATGAGCAGTTCTTC. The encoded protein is CASSLASVGELSYNEQFF.

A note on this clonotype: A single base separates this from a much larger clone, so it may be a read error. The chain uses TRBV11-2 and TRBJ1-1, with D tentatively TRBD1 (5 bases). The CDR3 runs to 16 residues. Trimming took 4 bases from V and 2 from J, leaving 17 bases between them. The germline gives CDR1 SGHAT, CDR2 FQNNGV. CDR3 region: CASSSAGGKGNTEAFF. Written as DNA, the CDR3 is TGTGCCAGCAGCTCAGCGGGGGGAAAGGGTAACACTGAAGCTTTCTTT.